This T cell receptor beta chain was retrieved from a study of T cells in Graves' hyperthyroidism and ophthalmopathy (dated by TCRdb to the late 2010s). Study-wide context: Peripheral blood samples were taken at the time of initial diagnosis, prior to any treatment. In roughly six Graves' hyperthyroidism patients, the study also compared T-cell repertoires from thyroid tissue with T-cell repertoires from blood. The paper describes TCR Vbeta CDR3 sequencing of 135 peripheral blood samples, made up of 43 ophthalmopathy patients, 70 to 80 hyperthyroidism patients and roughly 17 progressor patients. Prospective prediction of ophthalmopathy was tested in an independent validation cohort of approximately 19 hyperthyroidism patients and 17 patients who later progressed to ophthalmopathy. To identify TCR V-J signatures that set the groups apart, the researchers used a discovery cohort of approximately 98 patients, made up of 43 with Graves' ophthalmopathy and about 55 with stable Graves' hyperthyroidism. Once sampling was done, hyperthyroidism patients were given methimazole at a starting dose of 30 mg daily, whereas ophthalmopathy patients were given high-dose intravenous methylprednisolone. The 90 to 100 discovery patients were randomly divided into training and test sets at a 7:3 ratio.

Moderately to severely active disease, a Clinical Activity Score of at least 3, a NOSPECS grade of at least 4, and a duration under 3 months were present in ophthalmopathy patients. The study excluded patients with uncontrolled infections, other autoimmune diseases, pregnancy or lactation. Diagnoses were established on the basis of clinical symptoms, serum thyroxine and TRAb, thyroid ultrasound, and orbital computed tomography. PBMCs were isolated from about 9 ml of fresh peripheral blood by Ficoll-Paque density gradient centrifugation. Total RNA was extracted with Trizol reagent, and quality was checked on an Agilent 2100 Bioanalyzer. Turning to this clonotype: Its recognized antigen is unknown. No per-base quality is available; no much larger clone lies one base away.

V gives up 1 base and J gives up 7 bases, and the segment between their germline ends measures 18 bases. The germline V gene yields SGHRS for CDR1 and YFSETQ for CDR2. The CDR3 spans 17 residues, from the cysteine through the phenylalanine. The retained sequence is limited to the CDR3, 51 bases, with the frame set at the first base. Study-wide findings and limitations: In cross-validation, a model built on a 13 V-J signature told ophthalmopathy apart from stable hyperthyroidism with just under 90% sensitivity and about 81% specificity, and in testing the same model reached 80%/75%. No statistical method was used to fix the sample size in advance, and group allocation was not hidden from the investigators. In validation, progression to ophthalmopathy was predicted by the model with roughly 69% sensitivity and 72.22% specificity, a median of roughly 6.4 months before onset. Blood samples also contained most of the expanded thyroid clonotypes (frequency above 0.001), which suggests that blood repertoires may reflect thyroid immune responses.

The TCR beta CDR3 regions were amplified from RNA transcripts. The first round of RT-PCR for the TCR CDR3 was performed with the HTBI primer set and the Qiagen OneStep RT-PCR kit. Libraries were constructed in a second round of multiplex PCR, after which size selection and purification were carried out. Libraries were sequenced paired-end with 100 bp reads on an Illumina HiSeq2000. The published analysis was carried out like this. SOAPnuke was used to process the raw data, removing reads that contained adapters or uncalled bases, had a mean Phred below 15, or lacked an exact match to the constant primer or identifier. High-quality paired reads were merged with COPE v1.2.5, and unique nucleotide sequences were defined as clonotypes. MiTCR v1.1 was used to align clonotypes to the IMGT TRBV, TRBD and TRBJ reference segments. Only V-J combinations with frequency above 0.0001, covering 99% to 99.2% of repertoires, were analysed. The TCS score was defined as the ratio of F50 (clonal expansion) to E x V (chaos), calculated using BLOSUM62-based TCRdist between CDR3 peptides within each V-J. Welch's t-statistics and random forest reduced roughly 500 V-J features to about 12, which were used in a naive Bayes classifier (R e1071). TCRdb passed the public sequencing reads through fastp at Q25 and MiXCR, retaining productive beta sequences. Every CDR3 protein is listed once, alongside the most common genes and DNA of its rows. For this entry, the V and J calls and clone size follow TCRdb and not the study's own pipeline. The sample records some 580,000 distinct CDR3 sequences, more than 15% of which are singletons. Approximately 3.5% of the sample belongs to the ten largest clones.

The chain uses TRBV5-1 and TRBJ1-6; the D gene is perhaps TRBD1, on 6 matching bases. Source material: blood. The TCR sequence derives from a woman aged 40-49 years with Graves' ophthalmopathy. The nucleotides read TGCGCCAGCAGCTTGTCCACCACAACAGGGCTGAATTCACCCCTCCACTTT. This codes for CASSLSTTTGLNSPLHF.